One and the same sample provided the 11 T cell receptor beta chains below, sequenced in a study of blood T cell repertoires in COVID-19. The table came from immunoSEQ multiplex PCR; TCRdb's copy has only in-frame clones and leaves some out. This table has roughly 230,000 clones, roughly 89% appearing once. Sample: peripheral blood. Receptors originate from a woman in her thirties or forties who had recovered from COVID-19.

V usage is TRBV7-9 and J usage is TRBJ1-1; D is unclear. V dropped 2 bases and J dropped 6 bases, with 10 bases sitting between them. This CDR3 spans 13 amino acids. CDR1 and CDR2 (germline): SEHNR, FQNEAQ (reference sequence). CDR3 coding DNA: TGTGCCAGCAGCTTATACCAGTCCCCTGAAGCTTTCTTT. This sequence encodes CASSLYQSPEAFF.

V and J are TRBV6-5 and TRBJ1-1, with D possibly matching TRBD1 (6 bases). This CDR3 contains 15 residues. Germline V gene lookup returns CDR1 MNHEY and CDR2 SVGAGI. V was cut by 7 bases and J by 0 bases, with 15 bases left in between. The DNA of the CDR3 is TGTGCCAGCACCGATCGGACAGCGATGAACACTGAAGCTTTCTTT. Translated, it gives CASTDRTAMNTEAFF.

CDR3 bases: TGTGCCAGCAGCTTATCGGGGGGCGGTGAGCAGTTCTTC. This codes for CASSLSGGGEQFF. This sequence joins TRBV5-4 and TRBJ2-1; tentative D call: TRBD2 (7 bases). V was pared by 2 bases and J by 9 bases, with 12 bases between. The CDR3 extends over 13 amino acids. Germline CDR1 reads SGHNT; CDR2 reads YYREEE (reference sequence). Using reference TRBV5-4 and TRBJ2-1 for the parts outside the CDR3, the full variable domain is ETGVTQSPTHLIKTRGQQVTLRCSSQSGHNTVSWYQQALGQGPQFIFQYYREEENGRGNFPPRFSGLQFPNYSSELNVNALELDDSALYLCASSLSGGGEQFFGPGTRLTVL.

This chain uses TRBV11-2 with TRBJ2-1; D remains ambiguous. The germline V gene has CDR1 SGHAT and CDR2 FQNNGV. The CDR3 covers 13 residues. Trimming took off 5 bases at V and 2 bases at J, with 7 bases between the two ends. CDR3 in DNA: TGTGCCAGCAGCCCAGACACCTACAATGAGCAGTTCTTC. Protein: CASSPDTYNEQFF.

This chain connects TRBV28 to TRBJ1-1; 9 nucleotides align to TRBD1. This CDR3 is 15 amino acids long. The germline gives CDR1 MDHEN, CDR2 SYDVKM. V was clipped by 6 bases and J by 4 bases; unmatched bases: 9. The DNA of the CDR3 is TGTGCCAGCAGGGATGGGACAGGGACGGTCACTGAAGCTTTCTTT. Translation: CASRDGTGTVTEAFF. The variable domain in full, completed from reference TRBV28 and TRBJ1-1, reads DVKVTQSSRYLVKRTGEKVFLECVQDMDHENMFWYRQDPGLGLRLIYFSYDVKMKEKGDIPEGYSVSREKKERFSLILESASTNQTSMYLCASRDGTGTVTEAFFGQGTRLTVV.

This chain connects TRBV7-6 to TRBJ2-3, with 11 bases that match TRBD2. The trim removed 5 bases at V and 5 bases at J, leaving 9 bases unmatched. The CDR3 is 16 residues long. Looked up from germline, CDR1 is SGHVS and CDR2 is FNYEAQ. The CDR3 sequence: CASSRLAGGSGDTQYF. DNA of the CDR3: TGTGCCAGCAGCAGATTAGCGGGAGGGTCCGGAGATACGCAGTATTTT.

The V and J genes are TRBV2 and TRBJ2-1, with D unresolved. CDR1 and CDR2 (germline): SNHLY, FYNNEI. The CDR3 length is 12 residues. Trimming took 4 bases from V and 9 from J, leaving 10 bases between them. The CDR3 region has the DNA TGTGCCAGCAGTGGCAGTTTCCTTGAGCAGTTCTTC. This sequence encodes CASSGSFLEQFF.

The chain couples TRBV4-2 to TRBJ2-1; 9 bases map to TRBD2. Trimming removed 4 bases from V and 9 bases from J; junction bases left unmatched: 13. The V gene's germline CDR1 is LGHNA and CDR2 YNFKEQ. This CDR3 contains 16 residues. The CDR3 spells CASSLQPGLADGEQFF. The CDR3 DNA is TGTGCCAGCAGCCTTCAACCGGGACTAGCTGATGGTGAGCAGTTCTTC.

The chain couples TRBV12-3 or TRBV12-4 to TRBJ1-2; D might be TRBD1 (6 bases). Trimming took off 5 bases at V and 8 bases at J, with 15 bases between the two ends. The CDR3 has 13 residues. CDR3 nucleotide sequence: TGTGCCAGCAGTCCCGGGACATTGGGGGGCTACACCTTC. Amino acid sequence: CASSPGTLGGYTF.

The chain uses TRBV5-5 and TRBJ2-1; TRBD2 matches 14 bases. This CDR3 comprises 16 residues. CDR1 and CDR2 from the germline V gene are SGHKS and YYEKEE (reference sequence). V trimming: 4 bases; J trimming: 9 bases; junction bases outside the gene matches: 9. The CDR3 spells CASSGSGLAGGGEQFF. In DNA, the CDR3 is TGTGCCAGCAGCGGCTCCGGACTAGCGGGAGGCGGTGAGCAGTTCTTC.

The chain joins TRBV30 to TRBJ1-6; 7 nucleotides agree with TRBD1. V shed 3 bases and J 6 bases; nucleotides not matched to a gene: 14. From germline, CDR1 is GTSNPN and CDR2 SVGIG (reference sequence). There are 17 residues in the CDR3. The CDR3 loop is CAWRDLGGDLGNSPLHF. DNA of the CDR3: TGTGCCTGGAGGGACTTAGGGGGCGATCTAGGTAATTCACCCCTCCACTTT. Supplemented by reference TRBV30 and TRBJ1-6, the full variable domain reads SQTIHQWPATLVQPVGSPLSLECTVEGTSNPNLYWYRQAAGRGLQLLFYSVGIGQISSEVPQNLSASRPQDRQFILSSKKLLLSDSGFYLCAWRDLGGDLGNSPLHFGNGTRLTVT.